A single sample gave rise to the 32 T cell receptor beta chains below, sequenced in a study of beta chain features in type 1 diabetes. Findings and limits, study-wide: In every one of the four CD4+ subsets, TCRB CDR3s were moderately but significantly shorter in Type 1 diabetes patients.

No cognate antigen is known for these TCRs. Every bit of the isolated RNA underwent reverse transcription, so sequencing read expressed TCRB transcripts. Clones were sequenced by immunoSEQ multiplex PCR, and TCRdb holds only the in-frame ones, with some missing. The data hold 250,000 or so clones, with 20% observed a single time. The sequencing input was naive CD4+ T cells from blood. These receptors were obtained from a woman aged 40 to 50 with type 1 diabetes.

The chain carries TRBV11-2 and TRBJ1-2, with 11 bases lining up with TRBD1. CDR1 is SGHAT, CDR2 FQNNGV, per germline. The junction had 2 bases not matched to a gene; V was cut back by 3 bases and J by 8 bases. The CDR3 totals 13 residues. CDR3 in amino acids: CASSLDRGRGYTF. The CDR3 region has the DNA TGTGCCAGCAGCTTGGACAGGGGGCGAGGCTACACCTTC. Full variable domain (rest looked up from reference TRBV11-2 and TRBJ1-2): EAGVAQSPRYKIIEKRQSVAFWCNPISGHATLYWYQQILGQGPKLLIQFQNNGVVDDSQLPKDRFSAERLKGVDSTLKIQPAKLEDSAVYLCASSLDRGRGYTFGSGTRLTVV.

A few counts support this clone. V gene TRBV5-1 combines with J gene TRBJ2-5; D gene unclear. V lost 4 bases and J lost 0, with 4 bases in between. CDR3 length: 12 amino acids. Germline V gives CDR1 SGHRS, CDR2 YFSETQ. DNA for the CDR3: TGCGCCAGCAGCCTGTACCAAGAGACCCAGTACTTC. Its translation: CASSLYQETQYF.

This clone was detected a few times. CDR3 DNA: TGTGCCAGCAGCTTAGGGACAGTAGGACAAGAGACCCAGTACTTC. Protein: CASSLGTVGQETQYF. This chain links TRBV11-1 with TRBJ2-5; TRBD1 might be the D (6 bases). With 1 base removed from V and 2 bases from J, the gap between germline ends came to 11 bases. Germline V CDR1 and CDR2: SGHAT, FQDESV (reference sequence). The CDR3 covers 15 residues.

The rearrangement joins TRBV10-3 to TRBJ1-5; perhaps TRBD1 as D (5 bases). The CDR3 is 15 residues long. Germline-derived CDR1 and CDR2 are ENHRY and SYGVKD. V was trimmed by 11 bases and J by 0 bases, leaving 17 bases between them. The CDR3 DNA reads TGTGCCGCGGGACCCGGGACGGATAGCAATCAGCCCCAGCATTTT. Translating it yields CAAGPGTDSNQPQHF.

The gene calls are TRBV7-2 and TRBJ2-5; 8 bases match TRBD2. This CDR3 comprises 14 residues. CDR1 is SGHTA, CDR2 FQGNSA, per germline. After removal of 3 bases from V and 3 bases from J, the junction contained 3 bases not matched to a gene. The CDR3 DNA reads as TGTGCCAGCAGCTTTTTTAGCGGGGAAGAGACCCAGTACTTC. Amino acids: CASSFFSGEETQYF.

This clone occurred a few times. The rearrangement uses TRBV9 and TRBJ1-6; D is undetermined. The CDR3 totals 12 residues. V dropped 4 bases and J dropped 7 bases, with 6 bases sitting between them. Germline V gene sequence: CDR1 SGDLS, CDR2 YYNGEE. This chain's CDR3 is CASSPLNSPLHF. In DNA, the CDR3 is TGTGCCAGCAGCCCTCTCAATTCACCCCTCCACTTT.

This clone came up a few times. V and J are TRBV6-5 and TRBJ1-5; weak D call: TRBD1 (5 bases). Germline-derived CDR1 and CDR2 are MNHEY and SVGAGI. V was shortened by 2 bases and J by 7 bases, with 12 bases between the two germline ends. The CDR3 contains 14 residues. Written as DNA, the CDR3 is TGTGCCAGCAGTTACGTGTGGGGCGGCCAGCCCCAGCATTTT. Its translation is CASSYVWGGQPQHF.

This chain connects TRBV6-5 to TRBJ2-1; D is undetermined. The CDR3 contains 15 residues. The germline V gene encodes CDR1 MNHEY and CDR2 SVGAGI. Trimming left V 3 bases short and J 10 bases short, with 19 bases between. CDR3 sequence (DNA): TGTGCCAGCAGTTATAGCCCTACCGCCAACGGGGAGCAGTTCTTC. Its protein product is CASSYSPTANGEQFF.

This clone was detected only a few times. This chain connects TRBV23-1 to TRBJ1-5; D might be TRBD1 (5 bases). TRBV23-1 is known as an ORF, though its function is uncertain. The germline V and J ends were trimmed by 11 bases and 1 base, with 18 bases remaining between them. CDR3 length: 15 amino acids. The CDR3 nucleotides are TGCGCCGGTAGGGGTTTTCGGGGGAGCAATCAGCCCCAGCATTTT. This sequence encodes CAGRGFRGSNQPQHF.

This clone showed up just a few times. The junction and the germline gene differ at one end; a read error may be behind it. The J gene is TRBJ2-7, the V gene TRBV5-6; possibly TRBD2 for D (5 bases). The V gene's germline CDR1 is SGHDT and CDR2 YYEEEE. The CDR3 has 13 amino acids. CDR3 amino acids: CASSFRGSSEQYF. The CDR3 DNA is TGTGCCAGCAGCTTTCGGGGATCCTCCGAGCAGTACTTC.

Only a few counts were recorded for this clone. This chain links TRBV28 with TRBJ2-7; 10 bases agree with TRBD1. V was pared by 6 bases and J by 6 bases, with 8 bases of the junction left unmatched. The CDR3 contains 14 residues. Germline loops: CDR1 MDHEN, CDR2 SYDVKM. The CDR3 sequence is CASRGTGVGSEQYF. For the CDR3, the DNA is TGTGCCAGCAGGGGGACAGGGGTAGGAAGCGAGCAGTACTTC.

The rearrangement uses TRBV5-1 and TRBJ2-7; tentatively, D is TRBD1 (6 bases). The CDR3 contains 15 residues. The germline gives CDR1 SGHRS, CDR2 YFSETQ. The V end lost 2 bases, the J end lost 1 base, and 13 bases lay between the germline ends. The DNA for the CDR3 is TGCGCCAGCAGCTTATTTGGACAGATGTCCTACGAGCAGTACTTC. It yields the protein CASSLFGQMSYEQYF.

The J gene is TRBJ2-3, the V gene TRBV5-4; maybe TRBD1 (5 bases). CDR1 and CDR2 from the germline V gene are SGHNT and YYREEE (reference sequence). The CDR3 is 16 amino acids. The ends were cut back, 0 bases at V and 3 bases at J, with 14 bases in the middle. The CDR3 is CASSLDFGRETDTQYF. As DNA, the CDR3 is TGTGCCAGCAGCTTGGACTTTGGCAGGGAAACAGATACGCAGTATTTT.

The chain has TRBV4-3 and TRBJ2-7, with TRBD1 as a possible D gene (5 bases). The CDR3 has 14 amino acids. V gave up 0 bases and J gave up 2 bases, with 8 bases separating them. From germline, CDR1 is LGHNA and CDR2 YSLEER. CDR3 nucleotide sequence: TGCGCCAGCAGCCAAGAGGGCAGGGCCTACGAGCAGTACTTC. Translated: CASSQEGRAYEQYF.

This clone showed up just a few times. The rearrangement links TRBV5-6 to TRBJ1-2; D is ambiguous. The CDR3 has 12 amino acids. V was shortened by 0 bases and J by 9 bases, with 9 bases between the two germline ends. Germline V gene data show CDR1 as SGHDT and CDR2 as YYEEEE. The CDR3 loop is CASSLEALSYTF. The DNA of the CDR3 is TGTGCCAGCAGCTTGGAAGCCCTGAGCTACACCTTC.

This clone occurred a few times. This chain links TRBV5-1 with TRBJ2-7; 14 nucleotides line up with TRBD2. Per germline, CDR1 SGHRS and CDR2 YFSETQ. With 8 bases clipped from V and 7 bases from J, the junction kept 8 bases outside the gene matches. The CDR3 has 14 residues. The CDR3 region is CASRSGLAGVEQYF. CDR3 sequence (DNA): TGCGCCAGTCGGTCGGGACTAGCGGGAGTGGAGCAGTACTTC.

This clone was seen a handful of times. V gene TRBV7-2 combines with J gene TRBJ1-1; TRBD1 might be the D (6 bases). The CDR3 is 14 amino acids. Per germline, CDR1 SGHTA and CDR2 FQGNSA. Deletions cut 4 bases from V and 1 base from J, with 10 bases between. The CDR3 reads CASSSMTGNTEAFF. CDR3 bases: TGTGCCAGCAGCTCGATGACAGGGAACACTGAAGCTTTCTTT. The full variable domain, completed using reference TRBV7-2 and TRBJ1-1, is GAGVSQSPSNKVTEKGKDVELRCDPISGHTALYWYRQSLGQGLEFLIYFQGNSAPDKSGLPSDRFSAERTGGSVSTLTIQRTQQEDSAVYLCASSSMTGNTEAFFGQGTRLTVV.

With regard to this clone: This same CDR3 is encoded by further DNA sequences in the sample. CDR3 protein: CASSLAGDYNEQFF. The CDR3 bases are TGTGCCAGCAGCTTAGCGGGAGATTACAATGAGCAGTTCTTC. V gene TRBV9 combines with J gene TRBJ2-1; 9 bases align to TRBD2. Trimming at V came to 4 bases and at J to 4 bases, leaving 3 bases not matched to a gene. This CDR3 has 14 amino acids. Germline V gene sequence: CDR1 SGDLS, CDR2 YYNGEE.

This clone was detected only a few times. This sequence joins TRBV29-1 and TRBJ2-5; 8 positions match TRBD2. The V segment lost 7 bases and the J segment 0 bases; nucleotides outside the gene matches: 4. This CDR3 spans 13 amino acids. The germline gives CDR1 SQVTM, CDR2 ANQGSEA. CDR3 in DNA: TGCAGCGCGGATAGCGGGAACCAAGAGACCCAGTACTTC. It specifies CSADSGNQETQYF.

The V call is TRBV7-9, the J call TRBJ2-2; TRBD1 matches 9 bases. Germline loops: CDR1 SEHNR, CDR2 FQNEAQ (reference sequence). The CDR3 spans 15 residues. The trim removed 3 bases at V and 6 bases at J, leaving 5 bases unmatched. CDR3 sequence (DNA): TGTGCCAGCAGCTTCCGGACAGGGGAGGCCGGGGAGCTGTTTTTT. It translates to CASSFRTGEAGELFF.

This chain connects TRBV27 to TRBJ1-1; D call uncertain. Trimming shortened V by 7 bases and J by 1 base, and 13 bases separated the two germline ends. The germline CDR1 and CDR2 sequences are MNHEY and SMNVEV (reference sequence). The CDR3 is made up of 14 amino acids. This chain's CDR3 is CASTIRRGNTEAFF. CDR3 in DNA: TGTGCCAGCACCATTCGGCGGGGGAACACTGAAGCTTTCTTT.

The gene calls are TRBV7-2 and TRBJ2-5; D unclear. This CDR3 has 13 amino acids. V gave up 4 bases and J gave up 5 bases, with 11 bases separating them. The germline CDR1 and CDR2 sequences are SGHTA and FQGNSA. The CDR3 is CASSYSRMETQYF. CDR3 nucleotide sequence: TGTGCCAGCAGCTACAGCCGAATGGAGACCCAGTACTTC. The entire variable domain, with the rest obtained from reference TRBV7-2 and TRBJ2-5, is as follows: GAGVSQSPSNKVTEKGKDVELRCDPISGHTALYWYRQSLGQGLEFLIYFQGNSAPDKSGLPSDRFSAERTGGSVSTLTIQRTQQEDSAVYLCASSYSRMETQYFGPGTRLLVL.

V is TRBV5-1 and J is TRBJ1-1; D remains ambiguous. V lost 4 bases and J lost 3, with 13 bases in between. In germline, CDR1 is SGHRS, CDR2 YFSETQ. This CDR3 comprises 14 residues. The DNA for the CDR3 is TGCGCCAGCAGCGAGGGAGCGGCTGACACTGAAGCTTTCTTT. This sequence encodes CASSEGAADTEAFF.

The chain carries TRBV5-1 and TRBJ2-5; D not certain. V gave up 7 bases and J gave up 2 bases, with 18 bases separating them. The germline gives CDR1 SGHRS, CDR2 YFSETQ. The CDR3 totals 15 residues. The chain's CDR3 is CASGQLGLAQETQYF. CDR3 bases: TGCGCCAGCGGCCAACTGGGCCTCGCACAAGAGACCCAGTACTTC.

The J gene is TRBJ2-7, the V gene TRBV5-1, with 12 nucleotides matching TRBD2. J was trimmed by 0 bases and V by 4 bases; bases with no gene match: 11. The CDR3 is 18 amino acids. Germline V gives CDR1 SGHRS, CDR2 YFSETQ. The CDR3 DNA is TGCGCCAGCAGCCCGTTGACTAGCGGGAGACTTAGCTCCTACGAGCAGTACTTC. It yields the protein CASSPLTSGRLSSYEQYF.

In its sample, this clone was seen a few times. The rearrangement uses TRBV7-9 and TRBJ1-5; D perhaps matches TRBD1 (5 bases). Per the germline V gene, CDR1 is SEHNR and CDR2 is FQNEAQ (reference sequence). This CDR3 spans 13 amino acids. The V gene lost 5 bases and the J gene lost 7 bases, with 12 bases spanning the gap. The chain's CDR3 is CASSTTDAQPQHF. DNA for the CDR3: TGTGCCAGCAGCACGACAGATGCCCAGCCCCAGCATTTT. Combining the CDR3 with reference TRBV7-9 and TRBJ1-5 gives the whole variable domain DTGVSQNPRHKITKRGQNVTFRCDPISEHNRLYWYRQTLGQGPEFLTYFQNEAQLEKSRLLSDRFSAERPKGSFSTLEIQRTEQGDSAMYLCASSTTDAQPQHFGDGTRLSIL.

Notes on this clone: This same CDR3 is encoded by further DNA sequences in the sample. The rearrangement uses TRBV19 and TRBJ2-6; D not certain. V lost 1 base, J lost 0 bases, and 7 bases lay in between. This CDR3 region has 16 residues. Per the germline V gene, CDR1 is LNHDA and CDR2 is SQIVND (reference sequence). The CDR3 protein is CASSIVAGSGANVLTF. In DNA, the CDR3 is TGTGCCAGTAGTATAGTGGCAGGCTCTGGGGCCAACGTCCTGACTTTC.

This clone turned up a few times. V usage is TRBV7-2 and J usage is TRBJ1-2, with 7 bases lining up with TRBD1. Germline V gene sequence: CDR1 SGHTA, CDR2 FQGNSA. V shed 4 bases, J shed 8 bases, and the junction held 4 bases outside the gene matches. The CDR3 loop spans 12 amino acids. The CDR3 is CASSSDREGYTF. CDR3 coding DNA: TGTGCCAGCAGCTCCGACAGGGAAGGCTACACCTTC.

The V call is TRBV7-3, the J call TRBJ1-1, with 7 bases matching TRBD1. The CDR3 loop spans 13 amino acids. Germline V gene lookup returns CDR1 SGHTA and CDR2 FQGTGA. V trimming: 5 bases; J trimming: 4 bases; junction bases outside the gene matches: 4. The chain's CDR3 is CASSQQGFTEAFF. The CDR3 coding sequence is TGTGCCAGCAGCCAACAGGGGTTCACTGAAGCTTTCTTT.

This clone has just a few counts. The chain uses TRBV7-3 and TRBJ1-1, with D hard to call. Trimming pared 5 bases from V and 4 bases from J, leaving 14 bases between. Germline lookup yields CDR1 SGHTA and CDR2 FQGTGA. CDR3 length: 14 amino acids. Written as DNA, the CDR3 is TGTGCCAGCAGCCGAGGGCAGTCGACCACTGAAGCTTTCTTT. It is translated as CASSRGQSTTEAFF.

The genes are TRBV29-1 and TRBJ1-5, with no clear D. The CDR3 has 13 residues. Trimming removed 4 bases from V and 5 bases from J, with 12 bases in between. Germline lookup yields CDR1 SQVTM and CDR2 ANQGSEA. CDR3 sequence (DNA): TGCAGCGTTGGATGGAACGGAGATCAGCCCCAGCATTTT. Translating gives CSVGWNGDQPQHF.

The chain carries TRBV18 and TRBJ2-7; unclear D gene. Trimming pared 3 bases from V and 6 bases from J, leaving 12 bases between. From germline, CDR1 is KGHSH and CDR2 LQKENI. This CDR3 spans 13 amino acids. The CDR3 spells CASSPPTVVEQYF. DNA of the CDR3: TGTGCCAGCTCACCCCCTACAGTCGTCGAGCAGTACTTC.